The source of this TCR beta chain is a study of T cell responses to AZD1222 COVID-19 vaccine (TCRdb year 2021). Background on the whole study: AZD1222 recipients given second doses at about 4 weeks or at about 12 weeks were pooled, since spike-specific TCR depth and breadth were not found to differ between the two schedules. TCR sequencing was performed for 233 trial participants, of whom about 200 were given two doses of AZD1222 and around 25 were given two doses of MenACWY control vaccine. Enrollment into the trials was organized by age into subgroups of 18-55, 56-69 and 70-plus years, and those subgroups contained roughly 150, 30 and 60 TCR-sequenced participants, respectively. Study-level results and caveats: Reportedly, almost half of the unique spike-specific TCRs recognized epitopes lying outside the regions that are mutated in the B.1.351 and B.1.1.7 variants. The 56-69-year group was small, and its depth increase did not reach significance, likely because of low power. The whole spike protein was spanned by vaccine-associated CD4 TCRs, and dominant responses were seen in regions 160-218 and 743-854. Because no day 14 peak-response samples were available, repertoires were characterized only after the peak T cell response. After two AZD1222 doses, spike-specific TCR breadth and depth were significantly higher than at day 0 and than in MenACWY recipients. Conclusions about previously exposed vaccinees were limited because only six AZD1222 recipients were SARS-CoV-2 seropositive at baseline. Participants were mostly white British, with more females than males. The authors suggested clonal diversity may have been underestimated.

Its CDR3 holds 15 amino acids, cysteine through phenylalanine. Only the CDR3 region is kept as DNA, spanning 45 bases read in frame from base 1. Details on this clone: The antigen it recognizes is unknown. Base qualities are not recorded, but no much larger clone differs from it by a single base.

The CDR3 regions of human TCRbeta chains were subjected to immunosequencing. In the paper's pipeline: TCRs in the repertoires were matched against a reference library of SARS-CoV-2-specific TCRs that had been generated with the MIRA antigen-specificity platform. Breadth was defined as the fraction of unique TCRs that were SARS-CoV-2-associated, and depth was defined as the fraction of total T cells that were SARS-CoV-2-associated. Using the MIRA data, every spike-specific TCR was mapped to the spike region that the TCR reacted to and assigned to either a CD4 or a CD8 class. Log10-transformed breadth and depth values were compared by one-way ANOVA with Sidak's multiple comparisons tests. TCRdb's version of the immuneACCESS table is confined to in-frame rearrangements and falls short of the full clone set. An unresolved V gene accounts for under half of the shortfall where checked; the remainder is of unknown origin. The V and J calls and clone size were taken over from that table, and D and trimming were inferred from the DNA. For this sample the table gives around 90,000 clones, of which approximately 91% were detected only once. Together, the top ten hold about 14% of the sample.

Read against the paper, the sample's time point label means: baseline before first vaccination. Samples from vaccinated people were obtained from the UK trials COV001 and COV002, which included a single-blind randomized controlled phase 2/3 trial of AZD1222 (ChAdOx1 nCoV-19) in healthy adults. For TCRbeta chain sequencing, PBMC samples were collected from trial participants at day 0 and at day 28 after the second dose. The chain is encoded by TRBV12-2 joined to TRBJ2-7; the D segment call TRBD2 is taken from the table without a DNA check. TRBV12-2 is an annotated pseudogene. The material was peripheral blood, obtained on day 0 of AZD1222 vaccination. This TCR was recovered from an adult in good health. The CDR3 region has the sequence CASRPGTSSRYEQYF. The base sequence is TGTGCAAGTCGCCCTGGGACTAGCAGTAGGTACGAGCAGTACTTC.